This T cell receptor beta chain came from a study of tumor-infiltrating lymphocytes in primary liver carcinoma. General study points: When set against blood, tumors had a significantly higher top-250-clone fraction (p = 0.039). Tumor region pairs overlapped more than did tumor-adjacent and tumor-blood pairs.

Co-extraction of RNA and DNA was performed on about 19-30 mg of unsorted bulk tissue. Donors were untreated and chronically infected with HBV. Five separate regions per tumor were sampled. This CDR3 region has 15 residues. CDR1 is SNHLY, CDR2 FYNNEI, per germline. About this clonotype itself: The target antigen is unknown. One end of the junction fails to match germline, which may point to a read error.

A primer matching the constant region was used to make TCR beta cDNA from approximately 520 ng of total RNA. Slightly modified ARM-PCR, run as three nested multiplex PCR rounds, produced the TCR beta libraries. Forward primers for TRBV1-TRBV30 and a C-beta reverse primer served the first two PCR rounds, at about 10 cycles each. TCRdb called the multiplex PCR reads again in MiXCR, with one record for every CDR3 protein. This sample has about 70,000 distinct CDR3 sequences; 60% to 75% occur once, and the top ten carry about 30%. This receptor was taken from a man in his forties or fifties with primary liver carcinoma and hepatitis B virus infection. Sequenced input: liver tumor tissue from sampling region 4. Subset reported: tumor region T4, right-lateral pole. The chain has TRBV2 and TRBJ2-2, with TRBD2 identical over 7 bases. This CDR3 is CTSSDSSLALGELFF. DNA for the CDR3: TGTACCAGCAGTGATTCATCACTAGCGCTTGGGGAGCTGTTTTTT.